A single T cell receptor (beta chain) is shown here with its context. Its antigen is unidentified. This entry comes from a study of cytomegalovirus exposure and HLA in healthy donors. V was clipped by 5 bases and J by 0 bases, with 11 bases between them. The CDR3 consists of 14 residues. Germline assignment: CDR1 MNHEY and CDR2 SMNVEV (reference sequence). Findings of the study overall: A few chains tied to CMV proved CMV antigen-specific in vitro.

Primers: 60 Vbeta forward and 13 Jbeta reverse. TCRdb's table, derived via immunoSEQ multiplex PCR, lists solely in-frame clones and lacks some. The sample contains 90,000 to 140,000 clones, more than 9.5% of which appear only once. The sample taken for sequencing was PBMCs. The chain links TRBV27 to TRBJ2-7; D may be TRBD1 (5 bases). The source is a man aged 35 to 55 in good health and CMV-seropositive. The CDR3: CASSLRQSSYEQYF. CDR3 bases: TGTGCCAGCAGTCTCAGACAGAGCTCCTACGAGCAGTACTTC.